This T cell receptor beta chain was obtained from a study of Ad26.COV2.S vaccination and SARS-CoV-2 variants. Clones were read by immunoSEQ multiplex PCR, and TCRdb kept only the in-frame ones, dropping some. There are approximately 450,000 clones in the sample; about 93% occur only once, and 12% lies in the top ten. Treatment: some 20 received Ad26.COV2.S at low or high dose, single or two shots; several received placebo; per-sample allocation not given. Collection of samples fell on day 63 after the first vaccine or placebo injection. This clone has just one count. CDR3 length: 12 amino acids. V was shortened by 4 bases and J by 7 bases, with 9 bases between the two germline ends. Germline V gives CDR1 SGHNT, CDR2 YYREEE (reference sequence).

Material: peripheral blood, obtained in a trial of Ad26.COV2.S vaccine versus placebo. The receptor was isolated from a person aged 18-60 years who received the Ad26.COV2.S COVID-19 vaccine or a placebo. This sequence joins TRBV5-4 and TRBJ2-1; D call uncertain. Here the CDR3 DNA reads TGTGCCAGCAGCGCGACCGCAAATGAGCAGTTCTTC. Translated, it gives CASSATANEQFF.